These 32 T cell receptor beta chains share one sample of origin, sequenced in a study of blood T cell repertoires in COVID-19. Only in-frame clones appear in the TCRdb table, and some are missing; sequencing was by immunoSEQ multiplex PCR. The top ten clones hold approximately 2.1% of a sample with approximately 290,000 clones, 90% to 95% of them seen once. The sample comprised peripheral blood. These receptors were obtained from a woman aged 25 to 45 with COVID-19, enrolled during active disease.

CDR3 DNA: TGTGCCAGCAGTTTAACCTTGGGGAGCACTGAAGCTTTCTTT. Protein: CASSLTLGSTEAFF. The chain employs TRBV27 and TRBJ1-1; no clear D gene. This CDR3 is built from 14 residues. V lost 2 bases and J lost 4, with 11 bases in between. The V gene's germline CDR1 is MNHEY and CDR2 SMNVEV (reference sequence).

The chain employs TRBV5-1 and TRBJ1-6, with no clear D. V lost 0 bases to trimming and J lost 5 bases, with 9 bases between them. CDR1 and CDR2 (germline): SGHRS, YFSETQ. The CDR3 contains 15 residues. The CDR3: CASSLGHSNNSPLHF. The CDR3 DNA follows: TGCGCCAGCAGCTTGGGACACTCAAATAATTCACCCCTCCACTTT.

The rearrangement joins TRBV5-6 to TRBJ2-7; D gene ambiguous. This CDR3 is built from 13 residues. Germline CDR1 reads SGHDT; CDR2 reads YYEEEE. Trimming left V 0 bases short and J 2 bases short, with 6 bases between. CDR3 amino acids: CASSLGLTYEQYF. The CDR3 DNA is TGTGCCAGCAGCTTGGGACTCACCTACGAGCAGTACTTC.

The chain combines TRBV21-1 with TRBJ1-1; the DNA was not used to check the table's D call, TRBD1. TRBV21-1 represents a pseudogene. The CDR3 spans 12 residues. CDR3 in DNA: TGTGCCAGCAGCAAAGCACCCAGTGAAGCTTTCTTT. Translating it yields CASSKAPSEAFF.

DNA for the CDR3: TGTGCCAGCAGTGAATATTTTCAGGGGACGAACACTGAAGCTTTCTTT. Protein product: CASSEYFQGTNTEAFF. This chain uses TRBV25-1 with TRBJ1-1, with a weak D call TRBD1 (6 bases). V was cut by 0 bases and J by 1 base, with 12 bases left in between. The CDR3 is 16 amino acids. Germline V lookup: CDR1 MGHDK, CDR2 SYGVNS.

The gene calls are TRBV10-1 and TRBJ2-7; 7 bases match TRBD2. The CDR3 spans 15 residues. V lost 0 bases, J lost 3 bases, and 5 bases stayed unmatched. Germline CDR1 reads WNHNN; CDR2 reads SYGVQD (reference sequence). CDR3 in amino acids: CASSESTSPYYEQYF. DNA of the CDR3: TGCGCCAGCAGTGAGTCGACTAGCCCGTACTACGAGCAGTACTTC.

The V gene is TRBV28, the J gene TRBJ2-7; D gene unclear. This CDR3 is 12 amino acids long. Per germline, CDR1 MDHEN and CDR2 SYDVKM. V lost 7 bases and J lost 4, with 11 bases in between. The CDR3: CASTIGPYEQYF. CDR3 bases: TGTGCCAGCACCATTGGCCCTTACGAGCAGTACTTC.

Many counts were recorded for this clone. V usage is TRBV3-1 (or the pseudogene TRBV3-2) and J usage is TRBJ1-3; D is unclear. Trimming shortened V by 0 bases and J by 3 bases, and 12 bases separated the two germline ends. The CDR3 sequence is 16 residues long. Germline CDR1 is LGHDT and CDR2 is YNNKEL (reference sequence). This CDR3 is CASSQDLRGGGNTIYF. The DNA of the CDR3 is TGTGCCAGCAGCCAAGATCTTCGGGGTGGTGGAAACACCATATATTTT.

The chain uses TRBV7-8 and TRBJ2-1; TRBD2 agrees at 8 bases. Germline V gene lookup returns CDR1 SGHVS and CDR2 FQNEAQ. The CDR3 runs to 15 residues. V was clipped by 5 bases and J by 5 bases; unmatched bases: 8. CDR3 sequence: CASSRGAGVNNEQFF. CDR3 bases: TGTGCCAGCAGCCGTGGAGCGGGAGTCAACAATGAGCAGTTCTTC.

This chain's CDR3 is CASSLTGLSNQPQHF. The CDR3 nucleotides are TGTGCCAGCAGCTTAACAGGGTTAAGCAATCAGCCCCAGCATTTT. The chain employs TRBV11-2 and TRBJ1-5; perhaps TRBD1 as D (6 bases). Germline V gene data show CDR1 as SGHAT and CDR2 as FQNNGV. Between the trimmed V and J ends, which lost 2 bases and 1 base, there was a span of 9 bases. CDR3 length equals 15 residues. The complete variable domain, with remaining parts taken from reference TRBV11-2 and TRBJ1-5, reads EAGVAQSPRYKIIEKRQSVAFWCNPISGHATLYWYQQILGQGPKLLIQFQNNGVVDDSQLPKDRFSAERLKGVDSTLKIQPAKLEDSAVYLCASSLTGLSNQPQHFGDGTRLSIL.

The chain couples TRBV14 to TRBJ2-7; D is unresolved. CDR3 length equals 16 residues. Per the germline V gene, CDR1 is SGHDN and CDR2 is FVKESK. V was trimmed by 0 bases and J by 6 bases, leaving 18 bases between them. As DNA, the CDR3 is TGTGCCAGCAGCCAAGAATCGTGGAGCCTAGTCGGCGAGCAGTACTTC. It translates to CASSQESWSLVGEQYF.

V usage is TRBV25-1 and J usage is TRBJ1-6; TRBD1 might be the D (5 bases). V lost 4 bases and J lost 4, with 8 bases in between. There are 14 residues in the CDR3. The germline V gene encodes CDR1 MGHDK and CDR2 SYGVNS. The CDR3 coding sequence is TGTGCCAGCAGTGTTGGGGGGTATAATTCACCCCTCCACTTT. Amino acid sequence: CASSVGGYNSPLHF.

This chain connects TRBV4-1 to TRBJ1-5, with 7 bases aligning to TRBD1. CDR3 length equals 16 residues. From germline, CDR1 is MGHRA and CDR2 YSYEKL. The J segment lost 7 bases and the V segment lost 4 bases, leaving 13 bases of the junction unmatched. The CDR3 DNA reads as TGCGCCAGCAGCCCTATAACAGGGGCCGCAGGGCAGCCCCAGCATTTT. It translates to CASSPITGAAGQPQHF.

CDR3 region: CASSVATATSYNEQFF. CDR3 DNA: TGTGCCAGCAGCGTCGCCACAGCAACATCCTACAATGAGCAGTTCTTC. The chain couples TRBV11-1 to TRBJ2-1, with unresolved D. The CDR3 has 16 residues. Germline CDR1 is SGHAT and CDR2 is FQDESV (reference sequence). V lost 5 bases to trimming and J lost 1 base, with 15 bases between them.

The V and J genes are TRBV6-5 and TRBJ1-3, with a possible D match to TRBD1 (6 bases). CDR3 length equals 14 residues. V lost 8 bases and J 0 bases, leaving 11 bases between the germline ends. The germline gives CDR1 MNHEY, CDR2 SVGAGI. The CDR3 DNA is TGTGCCAGCCGGGACACCGCCTCTGGAAACACCATATATTTT. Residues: CASRDTASGNTIYF.

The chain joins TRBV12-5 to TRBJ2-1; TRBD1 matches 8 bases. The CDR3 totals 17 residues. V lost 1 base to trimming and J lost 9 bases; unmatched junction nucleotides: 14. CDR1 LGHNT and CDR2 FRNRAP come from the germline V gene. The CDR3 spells CASGLALALITGGEQFF. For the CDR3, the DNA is TGTGCTAGTGGTTTGGCTTTAGCCTTAATCACAGGGGGTGAGCAGTTCTTC. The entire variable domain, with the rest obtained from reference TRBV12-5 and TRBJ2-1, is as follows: DARVTQTPRHKVTEMGQEVTMRCQPILGHNTVFWYRQTMMQGLELLAYFRNRAPLDDSGMPKDRFSAEMPDATLATLKIQPSEPRDSAVYFCASGLALALITGGEQFFGPGTRLTVL.

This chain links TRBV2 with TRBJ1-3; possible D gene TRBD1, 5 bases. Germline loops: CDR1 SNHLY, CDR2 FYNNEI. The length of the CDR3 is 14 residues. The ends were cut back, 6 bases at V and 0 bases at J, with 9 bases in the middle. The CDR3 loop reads CASRQGSSGNTIYF. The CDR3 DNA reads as TGTGCCAGCAGGCAGGGCTCCTCTGGAAACACCATATATTTT.

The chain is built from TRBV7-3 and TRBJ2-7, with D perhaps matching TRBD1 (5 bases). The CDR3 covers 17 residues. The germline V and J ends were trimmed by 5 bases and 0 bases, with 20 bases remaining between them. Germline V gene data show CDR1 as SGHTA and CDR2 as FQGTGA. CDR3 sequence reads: CASSPYPPGIFSYEQYF. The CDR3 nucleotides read TGTGCCAGCAGCCCATACCCTCCAGGGATTTTCTCCTACGAGCAGTACTTC.

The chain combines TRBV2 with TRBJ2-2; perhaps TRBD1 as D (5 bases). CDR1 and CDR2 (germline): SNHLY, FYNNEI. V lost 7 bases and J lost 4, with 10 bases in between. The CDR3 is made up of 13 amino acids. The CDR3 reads CASTVRATGELFF. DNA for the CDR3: TGTGCCAGCACCGTCAGGGCCACCGGGGAGCTGTTTTTT.

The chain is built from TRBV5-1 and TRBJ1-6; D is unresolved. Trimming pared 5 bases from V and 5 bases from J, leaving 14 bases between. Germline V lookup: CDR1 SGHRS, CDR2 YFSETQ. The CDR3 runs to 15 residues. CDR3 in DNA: TGCGCCAGCAGACCTACCTCAAGCCATAATTCACCCCTCCACTTT. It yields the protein CASRPTSSHNSPLHF.

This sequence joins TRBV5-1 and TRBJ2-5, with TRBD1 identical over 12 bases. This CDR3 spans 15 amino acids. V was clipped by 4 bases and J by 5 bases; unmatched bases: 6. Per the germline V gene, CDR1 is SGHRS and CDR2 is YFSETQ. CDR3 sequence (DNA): TGCGCCAGCAGCCCGGGACAGGGGGCGCAGGAGACCCAGTACTTC. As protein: CASSPGQGAQETQYF.

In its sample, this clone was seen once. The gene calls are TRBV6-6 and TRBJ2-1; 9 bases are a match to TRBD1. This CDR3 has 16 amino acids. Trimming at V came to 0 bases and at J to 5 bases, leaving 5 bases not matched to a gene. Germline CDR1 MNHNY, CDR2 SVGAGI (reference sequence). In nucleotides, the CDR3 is TGTGCCAGCAGTTACTCGATGGGACAGGGAAACAATGAGCAGTTCTTC. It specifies CASSYSMGQGNNEQFF.

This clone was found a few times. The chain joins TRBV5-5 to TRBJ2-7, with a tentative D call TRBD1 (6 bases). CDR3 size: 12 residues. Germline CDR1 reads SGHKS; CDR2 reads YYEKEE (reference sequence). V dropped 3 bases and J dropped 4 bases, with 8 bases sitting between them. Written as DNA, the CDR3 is TGTGCCAGCAGCTCCGGGACATACGAGCAGTACTTC. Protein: CASSSGTYEQYF. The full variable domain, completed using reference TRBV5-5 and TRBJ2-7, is DAGVTQSPTHLIKTRGQQVTLRCSPISGHKSVSWYQQVLGQGPQFIFQYYEKEERGRGNFPDRFSARQFPNYSSELNVNALLLGDSALYLCASSSGTYEQYFGPGTRLTVT.

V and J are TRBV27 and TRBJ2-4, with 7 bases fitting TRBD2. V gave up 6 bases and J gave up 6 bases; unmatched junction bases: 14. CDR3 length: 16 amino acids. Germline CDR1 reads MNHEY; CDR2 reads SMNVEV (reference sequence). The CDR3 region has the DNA TGTGCCAGCAGACGTTGGGGGGGAGATCGGGGAAACATTCAGTACTTC. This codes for CASRRWGGDRGNIQYF.

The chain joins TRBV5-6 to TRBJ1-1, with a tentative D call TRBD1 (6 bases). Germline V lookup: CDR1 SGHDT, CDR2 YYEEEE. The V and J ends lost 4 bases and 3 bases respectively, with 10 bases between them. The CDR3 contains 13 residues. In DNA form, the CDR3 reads TGTGCCAGCAGCCCCGGGACATACACTGAAGCTTTCTTT. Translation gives CASSPGTYTEAFF.

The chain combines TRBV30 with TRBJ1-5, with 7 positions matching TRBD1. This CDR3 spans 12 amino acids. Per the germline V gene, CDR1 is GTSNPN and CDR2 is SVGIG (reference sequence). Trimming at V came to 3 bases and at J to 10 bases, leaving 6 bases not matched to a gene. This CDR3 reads CAWSQGVRPQHF. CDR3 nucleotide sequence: TGTGCCTGGAGCCAGGGGGTCCGACCCCAGCATTTT.

The CDR3 DNA reads TGTGCCAGCAGCTTACCCCTAGCGGGACCGTACCAAGAGACCCAGTACTTC. Translated: CASSLPLAGPYQETQYF. The chain uses TRBV11-2 and TRBJ2-5, with TRBD2 matching 9 bases. The V segment lost 2 bases and the J segment 0 bases; nucleotides outside the gene matches: 7. The CDR3 is 17 amino acids. The germline V gene has CDR1 SGHAT and CDR2 FQNNGV.

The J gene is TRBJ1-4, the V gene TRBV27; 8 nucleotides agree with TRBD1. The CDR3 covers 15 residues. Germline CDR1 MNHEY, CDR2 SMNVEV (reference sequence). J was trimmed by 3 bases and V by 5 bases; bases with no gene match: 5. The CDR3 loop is CASSPTGAANEKLFF. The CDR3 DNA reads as TGTGCCAGCAGTCCGACAGGGGCGGCTAATGAAAAACTGTTTTTT. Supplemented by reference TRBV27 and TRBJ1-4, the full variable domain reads EAQVTQNPRYLITVTGKKLTVTCSQNMNHEYMSWYRQDPGLGLRQIYYSMNVEVTDKGDVPEGYKVSRKEKRNFPLILESPSPNQTSLYFCASSPTGAANEKLFFGSGTQLSVL.

CDR3 in amino acids: CATSRELAGEYYEQYF. The CDR3 DNA is TGTGCCACCAGCAGAGAATTAGCGGGAGAGTACTACGAGCAGTACTTC. The chain is built from TRBV15 and TRBJ2-7, with 9 bases that match TRBD2. CDR1 LNHNV and CDR2 YYDKDF come from the germline V gene (reference sequence). Trimming took 0 bases from V and 3 from J; bases not matched to a gene: 6. CDR3 length equals 16 residues.

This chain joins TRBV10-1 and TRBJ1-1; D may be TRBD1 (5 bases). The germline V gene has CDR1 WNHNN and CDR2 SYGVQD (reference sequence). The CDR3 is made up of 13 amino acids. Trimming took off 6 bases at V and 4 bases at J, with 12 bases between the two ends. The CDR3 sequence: CASRGGEGTEAFF. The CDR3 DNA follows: TGCGCCAGCAGAGGAGGGGAGGGCACTGAAGCTTTCTTT.

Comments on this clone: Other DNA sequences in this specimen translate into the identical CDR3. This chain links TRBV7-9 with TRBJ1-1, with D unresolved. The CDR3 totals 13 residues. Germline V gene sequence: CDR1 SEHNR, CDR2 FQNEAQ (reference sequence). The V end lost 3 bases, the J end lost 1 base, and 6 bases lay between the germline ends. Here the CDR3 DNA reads TGTGCCAGCAGCTTGAGCGGGAACACTGAAGCTTTCTTT. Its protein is CASSLSGNTEAFF.

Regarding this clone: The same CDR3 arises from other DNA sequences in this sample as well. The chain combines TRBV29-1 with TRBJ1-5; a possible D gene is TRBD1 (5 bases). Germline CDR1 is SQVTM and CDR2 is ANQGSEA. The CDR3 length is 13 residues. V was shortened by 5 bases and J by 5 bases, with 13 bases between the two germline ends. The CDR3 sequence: CSVRQGGDQPQHF. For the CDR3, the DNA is TGCAGCGTTAGGCAGGGTGGAGATCAGCCCCAGCATTTT.